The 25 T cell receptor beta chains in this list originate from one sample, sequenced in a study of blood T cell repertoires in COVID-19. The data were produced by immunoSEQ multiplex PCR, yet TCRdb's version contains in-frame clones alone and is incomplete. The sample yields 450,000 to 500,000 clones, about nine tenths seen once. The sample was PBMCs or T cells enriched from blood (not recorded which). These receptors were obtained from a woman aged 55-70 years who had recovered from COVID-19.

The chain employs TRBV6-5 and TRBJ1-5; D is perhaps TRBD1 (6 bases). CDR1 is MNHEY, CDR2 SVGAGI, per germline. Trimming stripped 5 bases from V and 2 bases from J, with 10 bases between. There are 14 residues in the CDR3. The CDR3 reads CASSRTAGNQPQHF. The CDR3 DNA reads TGTGCCAGCAGTAGGACAGCGGGCAATCAGCCCCAGCATTTT.

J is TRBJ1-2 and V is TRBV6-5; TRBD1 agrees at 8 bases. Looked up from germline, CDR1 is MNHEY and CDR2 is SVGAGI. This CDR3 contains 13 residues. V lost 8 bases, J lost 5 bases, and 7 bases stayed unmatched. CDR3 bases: TGTGCCAGCTTTGACAGGGGTCGGTATGGCTACACCTTC. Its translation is CASFDRGRYGYTF.

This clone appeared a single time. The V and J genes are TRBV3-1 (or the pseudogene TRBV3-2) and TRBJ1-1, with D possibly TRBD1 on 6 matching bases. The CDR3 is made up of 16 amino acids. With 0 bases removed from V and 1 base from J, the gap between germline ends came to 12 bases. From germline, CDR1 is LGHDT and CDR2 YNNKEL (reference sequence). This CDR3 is CASSQDLGRGNTEAFF. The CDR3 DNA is TGTGCCAGCAGCCAAGATCTTGGCAGGGGGAACACTGAAGCTTTCTTT.

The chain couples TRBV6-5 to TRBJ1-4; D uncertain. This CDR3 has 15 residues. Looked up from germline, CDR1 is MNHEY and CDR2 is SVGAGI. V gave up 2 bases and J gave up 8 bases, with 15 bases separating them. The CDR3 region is CASSYRAVGGEKLFF. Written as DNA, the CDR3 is TGTGCCAGCAGTTACAGGGCAGTGGGAGGCGAAAAACTGTTTTTT.

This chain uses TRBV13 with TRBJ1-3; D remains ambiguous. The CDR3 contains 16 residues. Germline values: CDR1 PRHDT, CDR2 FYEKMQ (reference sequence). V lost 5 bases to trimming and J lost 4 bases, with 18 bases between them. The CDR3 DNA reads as TGTGCCAGCAGCCCCCGGGAGAAGGTTCCCGGAAACACCATATATTTT. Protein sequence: CASSPREKVPGNTIYF.

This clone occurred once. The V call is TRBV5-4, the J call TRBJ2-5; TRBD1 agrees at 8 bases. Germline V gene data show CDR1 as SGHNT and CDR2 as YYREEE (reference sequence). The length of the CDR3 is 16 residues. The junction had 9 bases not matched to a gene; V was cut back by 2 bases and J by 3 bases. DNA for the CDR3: TGTGCCAGCAGCTTAGGGGGACAGGCGAGGGAAGAGACCCAGTACTTC. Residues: CASSLGGQAREETQYF.

CDR3 in amino acids: CAWSEFRGAYNEQFF. The CDR3 coding sequence is TGTGCCTGGAGCGAATTTCGCGGGGCCTACAATGAGCAGTTCTTC. The rearrangement joins TRBV30 to TRBJ2-1; possibly TRBD2 for D (6 bases). The CDR3 sequence is 15 residues long. Germline CDR1 reads GTSNPN; CDR2 reads SVGIG (reference sequence). V was cut by 3 bases and J by 2 bases, with 14 bases left in between.

The CDR3 loop reads CASSSSPGQYEQYF. The CDR3 DNA reads TGTGCCAGCAGCTCAAGTCCCGGACAGTACGAGCAGTACTTC. V usage is TRBV13 and J usage is TRBJ2-7; TRBD1 is a possible D gene (6 bases). Trimming took off 4 bases at V and 4 bases at J, with 14 bases between the two ends. CDR1 is PRHDT, CDR2 FYEKMQ, per germline (reference sequence). The CDR3 spans 14 residues.

The CDR3 here is CASSVGRASGANVLTF. The CDR3 DNA sequence: TGTGCCAGCAGCGTAGGGCGGGCCTCTGGGGCCAACGTCCTGACTTTC. The V call is TRBV9, the J call TRBJ2-6, with D possibly matching TRBD2 (5 bases). This CDR3 is built from 16 residues. Germline V CDR1 and CDR2: SGDLS, YYNGEE. V lost 0 bases, J lost 0 bases, and 7 bases lay in between.

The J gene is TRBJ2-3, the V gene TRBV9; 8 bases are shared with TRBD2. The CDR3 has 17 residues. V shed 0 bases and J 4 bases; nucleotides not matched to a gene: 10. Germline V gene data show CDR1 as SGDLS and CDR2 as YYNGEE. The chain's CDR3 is CASSVGPGGEGADTQYF. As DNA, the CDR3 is TGTGCCAGCAGCGTAGGGCCGGGGGGGGAAGGTGCAGATACGCAGTATTTT.

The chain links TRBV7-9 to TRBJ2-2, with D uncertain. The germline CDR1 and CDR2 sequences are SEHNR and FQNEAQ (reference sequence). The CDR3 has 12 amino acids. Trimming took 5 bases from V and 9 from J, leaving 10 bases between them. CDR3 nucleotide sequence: TGTGCCAGCAGCGGCTTTTCCCGGGAGCTGTTTTTT. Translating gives CASSGFSRELFF.

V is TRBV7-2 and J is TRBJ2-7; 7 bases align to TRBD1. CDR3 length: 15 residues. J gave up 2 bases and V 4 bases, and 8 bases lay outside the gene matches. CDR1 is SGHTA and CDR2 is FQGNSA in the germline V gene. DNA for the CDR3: TGTGCCAGCAGCTACATCTTCGACAGGGCCTACGAGCAGTACTTC. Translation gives CASSYIFDRAYEQYF.

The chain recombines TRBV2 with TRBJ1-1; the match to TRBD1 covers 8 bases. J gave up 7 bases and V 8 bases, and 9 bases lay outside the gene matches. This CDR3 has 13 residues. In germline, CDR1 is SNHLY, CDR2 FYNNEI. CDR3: CASGSQGANEAFF. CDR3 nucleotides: TGTGCCAGCGGATCTCAGGGGGCAAATGAAGCTTTCTTT.

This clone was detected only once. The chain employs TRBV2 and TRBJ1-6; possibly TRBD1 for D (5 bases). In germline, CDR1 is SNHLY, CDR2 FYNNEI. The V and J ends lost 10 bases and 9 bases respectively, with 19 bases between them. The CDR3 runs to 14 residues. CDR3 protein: CATQSGGVGSPLHF. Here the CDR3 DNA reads TGTGCCACCCAGTCCGGGGGAGTAGGTTCACCCCTCCACTTT.

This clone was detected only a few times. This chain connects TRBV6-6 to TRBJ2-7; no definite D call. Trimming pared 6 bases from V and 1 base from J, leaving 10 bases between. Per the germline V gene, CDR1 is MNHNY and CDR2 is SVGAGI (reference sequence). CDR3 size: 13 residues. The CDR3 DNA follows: TGTGCCAGCAGACCTTCCGGTTCCTACGAGCAGTACTTC. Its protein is CASRPSGSYEQYF.

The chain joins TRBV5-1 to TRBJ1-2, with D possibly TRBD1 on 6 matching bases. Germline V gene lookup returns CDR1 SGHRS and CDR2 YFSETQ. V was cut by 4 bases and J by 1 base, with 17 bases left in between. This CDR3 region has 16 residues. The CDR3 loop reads CASSPRQDIDNYGYTF. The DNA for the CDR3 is TGCGCCAGCAGCCCACGACAGGATATAGATAACTATGGCTACACCTTC.

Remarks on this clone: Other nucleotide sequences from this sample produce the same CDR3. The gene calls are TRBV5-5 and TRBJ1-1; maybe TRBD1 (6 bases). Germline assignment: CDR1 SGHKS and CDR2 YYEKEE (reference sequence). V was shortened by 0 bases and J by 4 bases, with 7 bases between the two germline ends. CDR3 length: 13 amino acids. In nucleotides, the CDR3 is TGTGCCAGCAGCTTGGGAGGGGGCACTGAAGCTTTCTTT. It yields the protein CASSLGGGTEAFF.

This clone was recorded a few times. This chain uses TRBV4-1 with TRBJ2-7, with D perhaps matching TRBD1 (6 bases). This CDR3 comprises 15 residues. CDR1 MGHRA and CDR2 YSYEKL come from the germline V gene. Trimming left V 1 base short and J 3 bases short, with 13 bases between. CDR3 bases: TGCGCCAGCAGCCAAGTTTGGTGGGGGCTCTACGAGCAGTACTTC. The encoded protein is CASSQVWWGLYEQYF.

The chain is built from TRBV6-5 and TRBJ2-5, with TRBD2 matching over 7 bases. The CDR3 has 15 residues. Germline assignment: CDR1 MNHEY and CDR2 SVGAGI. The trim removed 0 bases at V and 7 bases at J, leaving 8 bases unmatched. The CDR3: CASSYSRLAIGTQYF. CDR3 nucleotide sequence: TGTGCCAGCAGTTACTCGAGACTAGCCATTGGGACCCAGTACTTC.

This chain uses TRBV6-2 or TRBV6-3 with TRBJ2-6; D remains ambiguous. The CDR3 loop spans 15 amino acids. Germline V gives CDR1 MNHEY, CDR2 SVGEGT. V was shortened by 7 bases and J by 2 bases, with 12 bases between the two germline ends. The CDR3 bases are TGTGCCAGCACCCCATCGGGTGCTGGGGCCAACGTCCTGACTTTC. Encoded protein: CASTPSGAGANVLTF.

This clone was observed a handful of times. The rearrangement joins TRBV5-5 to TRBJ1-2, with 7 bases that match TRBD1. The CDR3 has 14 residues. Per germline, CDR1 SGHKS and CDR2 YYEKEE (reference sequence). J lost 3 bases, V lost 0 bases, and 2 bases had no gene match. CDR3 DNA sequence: TGTGCCAGCAGCTTGGAGGGACAGTACTATGGCTACACCTTC. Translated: CASSLEGQYYGYTF. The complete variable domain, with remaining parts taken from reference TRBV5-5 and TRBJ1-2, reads DAGVTQSPTHLIKTRGQQVTLRCSPISGHKSVSWYQQVLGQGPQFIFQYYEKEERGRGNFPDRFSARQFPNYSSELNVNALLLGDSALYLCASSLEGQYYGYTFGSGTRLTVV.

The CDR3, as DNA: TGCGCCAGCAGCTTGCGAGCGGGGGCCGATACGCAGTATTTT. Translated: CASSLRAGADTQYF. The chain joins TRBV5-1 to TRBJ2-3, with TRBD2 matching 8 bases. V lost 1 base and J lost 6; bases outside the gene matches: 4. The CDR3 is made up of 14 amino acids. CDR1 and CDR2 (germline): SGHRS, YFSETQ.

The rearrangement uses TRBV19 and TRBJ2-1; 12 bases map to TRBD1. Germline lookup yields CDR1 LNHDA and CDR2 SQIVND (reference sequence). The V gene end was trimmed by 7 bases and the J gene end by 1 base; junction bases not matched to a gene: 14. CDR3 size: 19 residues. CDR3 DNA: TGTGCCAGTAAGGGGGTACCGGGACAGGGGGCATTATCCTACAATGAGCAGTTCTTC. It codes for CASKGVPGQGALSYNEQFF.

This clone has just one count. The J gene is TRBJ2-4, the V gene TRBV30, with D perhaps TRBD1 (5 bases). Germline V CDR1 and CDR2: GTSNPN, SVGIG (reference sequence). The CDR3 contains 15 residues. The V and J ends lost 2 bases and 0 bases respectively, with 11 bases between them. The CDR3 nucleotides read TGTGCCTGGAGTACAGGCGGTATAGCCAAAAACATTCAGTACTTC. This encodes CAWSTGGIAKNIQYF. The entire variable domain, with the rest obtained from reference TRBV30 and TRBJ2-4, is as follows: SQTIHQWPATLVQPVGSPLSLECTVEGTSNPNLYWYRQAAGRGLQLLFYSVGIGQISSEVPQNLSASRPQDRQFILSSKKLLLSDSGFYLCAWSTGGIAKNIQYFGAGTRLSVL.

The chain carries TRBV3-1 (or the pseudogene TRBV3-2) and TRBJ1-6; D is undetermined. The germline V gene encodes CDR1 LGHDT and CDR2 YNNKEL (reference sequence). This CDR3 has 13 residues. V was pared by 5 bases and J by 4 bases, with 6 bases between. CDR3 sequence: CASSSSYNSPLHF. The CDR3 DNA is TGTGCCAGCAGCTCGTCTTATAATTCACCCCTCCACTTT.